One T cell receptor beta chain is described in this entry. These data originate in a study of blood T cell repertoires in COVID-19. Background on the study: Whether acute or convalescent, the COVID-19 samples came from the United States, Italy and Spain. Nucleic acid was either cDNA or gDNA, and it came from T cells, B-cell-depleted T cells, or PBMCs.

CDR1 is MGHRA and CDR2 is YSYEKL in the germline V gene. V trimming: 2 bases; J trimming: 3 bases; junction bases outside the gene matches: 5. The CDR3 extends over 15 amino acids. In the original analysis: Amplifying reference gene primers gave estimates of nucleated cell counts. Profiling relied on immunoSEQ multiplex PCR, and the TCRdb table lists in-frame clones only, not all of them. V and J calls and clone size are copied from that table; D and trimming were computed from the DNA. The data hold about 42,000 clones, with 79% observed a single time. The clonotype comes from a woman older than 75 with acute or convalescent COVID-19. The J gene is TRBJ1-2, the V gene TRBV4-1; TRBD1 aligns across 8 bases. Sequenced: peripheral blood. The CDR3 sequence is CASSQPGQGDYGYTF. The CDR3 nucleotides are TGCGCCAGCAGCCAACCTGGACAGGGCGACTATGGCTACACCTTC.